One and the same sample provided the 27 T cell receptor beta chains below, sequenced in a study of shared clonotypes between healthy human individuals. Repertoires were generated with immunoSEQ multiplex PCR, while TCRdb's copy carries only in-frame clones and drops some. Of around 1.6 million clones listed, 95% to 99% are singletons. Source material: naive CD4+ T cells sorted from blood. Subset: CD45RA+ positively selected. Source of these receptors: a man younger than 40 in good health.

This sequence joins TRBV12-5 and TRBJ1-1; TRBD1 matches 7 bases. The germline CDR1 and CDR2 sequences are LGHNT and FRNRAP. This CDR3 contains 14 residues. Trimming at V came to 1 base and at J to 8 bases, leaving 7 bases not matched to a gene. The CDR3 reads CASGLGTGEGEAFF. In DNA, the CDR3 is TGTGCTAGTGGTTTGGGGACAGGAGAAGGAGAAGCTTTCTTT.

V and J are TRBV30 and TRBJ2-1, with D maybe TRBD1 (5 bases). Germline V gene lookup returns CDR1 GTSNPN and CDR2 SVGIG (reference sequence). The CDR3 has 15 amino acids. Trimming took 5 bases from V and 2 from J, leaving 16 bases between them. The CDR3 nucleotides are TGTGCCTGGGCATGGGGCTCATTTGCCTACAATGAGCAGTTCTTC. Its protein product is CAWAWGSFAYNEQFF.

The J gene is TRBJ2-7, the V gene TRBV7-2, with D possibly being TRBD2 (5 bases). This CDR3 is built from 13 residues. CDR1 and CDR2 (germline): SGHTA, FQGNSA. The germline V and J ends were trimmed by 7 bases and 0 bases, with 10 bases remaining between them. As DNA, the CDR3 is TGTGCCAGCACCCCGAGGGCCTCCTACGAGCAGTACTTC. Its protein is CASTPRASYEQYF.

The V and J genes are TRBV5-1 and TRBJ2-3; 7 nucleotides line up with TRBD1. The CDR3 is 15 amino acids. The germline gives CDR1 SGHRS, CDR2 YFSETQ. V was clipped by 4 bases and J by 2 bases; unmatched bases: 7. CDR3 in DNA: TGCGCCAGCAGCGTCGGACAGGCGGTCACAGATACGCAGTATTTT. This sequence encodes CASSVGQAVTDTQYF. Full variable domain (missing parts from reference TRBV5-1 and TRBJ2-3): KAGVTQTPRYLIKTRGQQVTLSCSPISGHRSVSWYQQTPGQGLQFLFEYFSETQRNKGNFPGRFSGRQFSNSRSEMNVSTLELGDSALYLCASSVGQAVTDTQYFGPGTRLTVL.

In its sample, this clone was seen a few times. V gene TRBV16 combines with J gene TRBJ1-5; 7 bases are a match to TRBD1. The length of the CDR3 is 11 residues. Germline-derived CDR1 and CDR2 are KGHSY and FQNENV. V lost 4 bases and J lost 11; bases outside the gene matches: 2. This chain's CDR3 is CASSPGGTQHF. Here the CDR3 DNA reads TGTGCCAGCAGCCCAGGGGGGACCCAGCATTTT.

The chain employs TRBV25-1 and TRBJ2-2; TRBD2 agrees at 14 bases. Unmatched junction bases numbered 6, after V lost 5 bases and J lost 1 base. The CDR3 extends over 18 amino acids. Per germline, CDR1 MGHDK and CDR2 SYGVNS. CDR3 sequence: CASSLVGLAGGNTGELFF. CDR3 nucleotides: TGTGCCAGCAGTCTTGTCGGACTAGCGGGAGGGAACACCGGGGAGCTGTTTTTT.

In the case of this clone: This specimen includes other DNA sequences encoding the same CDR3. V is TRBV28 and J is TRBJ2-7; D not resolved. Germline CDR1 reads MDHEN; CDR2 reads SYDVKM. The CDR3 sequence is 13 residues long. V was pared by 4 bases and J by 0 bases, with 7 bases between. The CDR3 region has the DNA TGTGCCAGCAGTTCCGCCCTCTCCTACGAGCAGTACTTC. Protein product: CASSSALSYEQYF.

The genes are TRBV30 and TRBJ2-7; 10 nucleotides line up with TRBD1. The CDR3 is made up of 14 amino acids. V lost 2 bases and J lost 7; bases outside the gene matches: 8. Germline CDR1 reads GTSNPN; CDR2 reads SVGIG (reference sequence). CDR3 residues: CAWSLKTGGGEQYF. DNA for the CDR3: TGTGCCTGGAGTCTCAAGACAGGGGGCGGTGAGCAGTACTTC.

The chain carries TRBV14 and TRBJ2-1; no clear D gene. From germline, CDR1 is SGHDN and CDR2 FVKESK. The CDR3 length is 15 residues. V was trimmed by 0 bases and J by 5 bases, leaving 11 bases between them. The CDR3 DNA reads as TGTGCCAGCAGCCAAGATGCCGGCATCCACAATGAGCAGTTCTTC. This codes for CASSQDAGIHNEQFF.

The gene calls are TRBV23-1 and TRBJ1-5, with 9 nucleotides matching TRBD1. TRBV23-1 carries the ORF label, with uncertain function. The junction had 7 bases not matched to a gene; V was cut back by 2 bases and J by 5 bases. CDR3 length equals 16 residues. CDR3 in amino acids: CASSQMGQGRHQPQHF. Here the CDR3 DNA reads TGCGCCAGCAGTCAAATGGGACAGGGCCGTCATCAGCCCCAGCATTTT.

A remark on this clone: Its ends do not fully match the called genes, so a read error is possible. The genes are TRBV7-7 and TRBJ2-5; 8 positions agree with TRBD1. Germline V gene lookup returns CDR1 SSHAT and CDR2 FNYEAQ (reference sequence). The CDR3 sequence is 14 residues long. Here the CDR3 reads CASSQTGGQETQYF. In nucleotides, the CDR3 is TGTGCTAGCAGCCAAACAGGGGGCCAAGAGACCCAGTACTTC.

The V and J genes are TRBV5-1 and TRBJ2-5; 8 bases line up with TRBD2. Germline loops: CDR1 SGHRS, CDR2 YFSETQ. The V and J ends lost 3 bases and 0 bases, in that order; junction bases with no gene match: 7. CDR3 length equals 16 residues. The DNA of the CDR3 is TGCGCCAGCAGCTCGAGTGGGACTAGTAACCAAGAGACCCAGTACTTC. Its translation: CASSSSGTSNQETQYF.

In regard to this clone: Other DNA sequences within the sample encode an identical CDR3. The J gene is TRBJ1-5, the V gene TRBV18; D call uncertain. This CDR3 spans 15 amino acids. Trimming cost V 3 bases and J 0 bases, with 9 bases left between them. CDR1 is KGHSH and CDR2 is LQKENI in the germline V gene. The DNA for the CDR3 is TGTGCCAGCTCACCGGCGGGGAATAGCAATCAGCCCCAGCATTTT. Protein sequence: CASSPAGNSNQPQHF. The full variable domain, completed using reference TRBV18 and TRBJ1-5, is NAGVMQNPRHLVRRRGQEARLRCSPMKGHSHVYWYRQLPEEGLKFMVYLQKENIIDESGMPKERFSAEFPKEGPSILRIQQVVRGDSAAYFCASSPAGNSNQPQHFGDGTRLSIL.

This clone was observed a single time. The rearrangement links TRBV5-8 to TRBJ1-2; D unresolved. The CDR3 length is 12 residues. Trimming removed 2 bases at V and 8 bases at J, with 10 bases between. Germline V gene sequence: CDR1 SGHTS, CDR2 YDEGEE. This CDR3 is CASSFERIGYTF. CDR3 DNA: TGTGCCAGCAGCTTCGAACGGATCGGCTACACCTTC.

V is TRBV28 and J is TRBJ2-7, with D possibly being TRBD1 (6 bases). Looked up from germline, CDR1 is MDHEN and CDR2 is SYDVKM. Trimming shortened V by 6 bases and J by 9 bases, and 18 bases separated the two germline ends. The CDR3 extends over 13 amino acids. The DNA of the CDR3 is TGTGCCAGCAGGCCACAGGGTAGTGACGGGCAGTACTTC. Translation: CASRPQGSDGQYF.

This clone occurred once. The chain combines TRBV11-2 with TRBJ2-1; 9 nucleotides agree with TRBD2. Germline V gives CDR1 SGHAT, CDR2 FQNNGV. The CDR3 runs 16 residues. V shed 2 bases, J shed 8 bases, and the junction held 10 bases outside the gene matches. The DNA for the CDR3 is TGTGCCAGCAGCTTAAGGGCCGGGACTAGCATCTATGAGCAGTTCTTC. Residues: CASSLRAGTSIYEQFF.

This chain connects TRBV9 to TRBJ2-7, with 7 bases identical to TRBD1. The germline CDR1 and CDR2 sequences are SGDLS and YYNGEE. CDR3 length equals 16 residues. V lost 4 bases, J lost 1 base, and 11 bases stayed unmatched. In DNA, the CDR3 is TGTGCCAGCAGCCCCCTTCCGACAGGGTATTCCTACGAGCAGTACTTC. Protein sequence: CASSPLPTGYSYEQYF. The variable domain in full, completed from reference TRBV9 and TRBJ2-7, reads DSGVTQTPKHLITATGQRVTLRCSPRSGDLSVYWYQQSLDQGLQFLIQYYNGEERAKGNILERFSAQQFPDLHSELNLSSLELGDSALYFCASSPLPTGYSYEQYFGPGTRLTVT.

With regard to this clone: Other DNA sequences in this sample translate to the same CDR3. The rearrangement uses TRBV7-2 and TRBJ2-5; the D gene is possibly TRBD1 (5 bases). V was shortened by 5 bases and J by 2 bases, with 9 bases between the two germline ends. From germline, CDR1 is SGHTA and CDR2 FQGNSA. This CDR3 has 13 residues. CDR3 sequence reads: CASSPRVQETQYF. The CDR3 DNA is TGTGCCAGCAGCCCCAGGGTGCAAGAGACCCAGTACTTC.

In DNA, the CDR3 is TGTGCCAGCAGGCACGGCCGGAGAACCTACAATGAGCAGTTCTTC. It encodes CASRHGRRTYNEQFF. The rearrangement uses TRBV6-5 and TRBJ2-1; the D is unclear. Trimming cost V 6 bases and J 2 bases, with 14 bases left between them. Germline CDR1 MNHEY, CDR2 SVGAGI. The CDR3 runs to 15 residues.

The J gene is TRBJ2-1, the V gene TRBV4-1; 10 bases map to TRBD2. The CDR3 spans 15 residues. Germline lookup yields CDR1 MGHRA and CDR2 YSYEKL. V trimming: 3 bases; J trimming: 9 bases; junction bases outside the gene matches: 8. CDR3 in amino acids: CASSHTKREGFEQFF. The CDR3 DNA reads as TGCGCCAGCAGCCATACTAAGCGGGAGGGCTTTGAGCAGTTCTTC.

The V call is TRBV9, the J call TRBJ2-1, with 11 bases identical to TRBD2. V shed 4 bases and J 7 bases; nucleotides not matched to a gene: 16. CDR1 SGDLS and CDR2 YYNGEE come from the germline V gene. The CDR3 length is 18 residues. The CDR3 region is CASSPLPPLAGGINEQFF. The CDR3 region has the DNA TGTGCCAGCAGCCCTCTGCCCCCCCTAGCGGGAGGTATTAATGAGCAGTTCTTC.

The gene calls are TRBV28 and TRBJ2-3; no definite D call. Germline V gene data show CDR1 as MDHEN and CDR2 as SYDVKM. CDR3 size: 15 residues. Deletions cut 2 bases from V and 0 bases from J, with 9 bases between. The CDR3: CASSLHVPSTDTQYF. The DNA of the CDR3 is TGTGCCAGCAGTTTACACGTCCCGAGCACAGATACGCAGTATTTT.

The chain uses TRBV27 and TRBJ2-7, with D possibly TRBD2 on 6 matching bases. In germline, CDR1 is MNHEY, CDR2 SMNVEV (reference sequence). The CDR3 length is 14 residues. V was trimmed by 7 bases and J by 6 bases, leaving 19 bases between them. The CDR3 protein is CASTRSGSSPEQYF. Written as DNA, the CDR3 is TGTGCCAGCACCCGTTCCGGGAGTAGTCCCGAGCAGTACTTC.

CDR3 DNA: TGTGCCAGCAGTGATTTCCTTATACGTGAGGGCACTGAAGCTTTCTTT. It is translated as CASSDFLIREGTEAFF. The rearrangement joins TRBV25-1 to TRBJ1-1, with D uncertain. This CDR3 is built from 16 residues. The germline gives CDR1 MGHDK, CDR2 SYGVNS. V was shortened by 3 bases and J by 4 bases, with 18 bases between the two germline ends. Complete variable domain (other parts from reference TRBV25-1 and TRBJ1-1): EADIYQTPRYLVIGTGKKITLECSQTMGHDKMYWYQQDPGMELHLIHYSYGVNSTEKGDLSSESTVSRIRTEHFPLTLESARPSHTSQYLCASSDFLIREGTEAFFGQGTRLTVV.

Here the CDR3 reads CASSQKTSLSEQYF. Here the CDR3 DNA reads TGTGCCAGCAGCCAGAAGACTAGTCTATCCGAGCAGTACTTC. J is TRBJ2-7 and V is TRBV14; D perhaps matches TRBD2 (6 bases). V dropped 3 bases and J dropped 6 bases, with 15 bases sitting between them. This CDR3 spans 14 amino acids. The germline gives CDR1 SGHDN, CDR2 FVKESK. Based on the CDR3 plus reference TRBV14 and TRBJ2-7, the full variable domain is EAGVTQFPSHSVIEKGQTVTLRCDPISGHDNLYWYRRVMGKEIKFLLHFVKESKQDESGMPNNRFLAERTGGTYSTLKVQPAELEDSGVYFCASSQKTSLSEQYFGPGTRLTVT.

The chain couples TRBV6-1 to TRBJ1-3; D call uncertain. The germline V and J ends were trimmed by 1 base and 0 bases, with 4 bases remaining between them. Germline-derived CDR1 and CDR2 are MNHNS and SASEGT. There are 14 residues in the CDR3. CDR3 sequence: CASSEGYSGNTIYF. The CDR3 DNA follows: TGTGCCAGCAGTGAAGGGTACTCTGGAAACACCATATATTTT.

The chain has TRBV12-5 and TRBJ1-1, with D possibly being TRBD1 (5 bases). Per the germline V gene, CDR1 is LGHNT and CDR2 is FRNRAP. V lost 6 bases and J lost 7, with 9 bases in between. The CDR3 contains 11 residues. The CDR3 loop is CASGPGVEAFF. CDR3 sequence (DNA): TGTGCTAGTGGGCCGGGGGTTGAAGCTTTCTTT.